One sample yielded the 2 T cell receptor beta chains listed below, sequenced in a study of T-cell memory formation after mild COVID-19. TCRdb fed the 5' RACE reads into MiXCR, producing one record per CDR3 protein. The sample shows fewer than 5,500 distinct CDR3 sequences, 44% of them seen only once. Specimen: PBMCs or a T cell subset sorted from them (not recorded which). The receptors stem from an adult who had mild COVID-19 (a few samples of this study predate the infection). Cell type and time point are not known.

This clonotype counts as medium-sized. V and J are TRBV7-9 and TRBJ2-3; a weak D match, TRBD1 (6 bases). The CDR3 length is 16 residues. The germline CDR1 and CDR2 sequences are SEHNR and FQNEAQ (reference sequence). V shed 0 bases and J shed 4 bases, with 14 bases lying between them. This chain's CDR3 is CASSLAARGFADTQYF. The CDR3 DNA sequence: TGTGCCAGCAGCTTAGCGGCCAGGGGATTCGCAGATACGCAGTATTTT.

Ten or more counts support this clonotype. The chain joins TRBV5-1 to TRBJ2-4, with D maybe TRBD1 (6 bases). The V end was cut by 0 bases, the J end by 3 bases, with 19 bases between. The CDR3 totals 18 residues. Germline V gene data show CDR1 as SGHRS and CDR2 as YFSETQ. CDR3 protein: CASSLGQAKGLIKNIQYF. The CDR3 bases are TGCGCCAGCAGCTTGGGACAGGCTAAAGGGTTAATCAAAAACATTCAGTACTTC.